The clone carrying this TCR beta chain was detected only a few times. Its specificity is unknown. TCRdb processed the RACE reads anew with MiXCR; each CDR3 protein has one entry. This sample yields more than 85,000 distinct CDR3 sequences, of which nearly 35% are seen a single time; roughly 2.5% belongs to the top ten. The record originates from a study of human T cells and chemical hapten exposure. In the study overall: Small discrepancies in pooled library volume mainly accounted for the varying TCR yields per sample. Study-wide results and limits: DPC sensitization left the count of TCRs above 1 in 1000 unchanged.

Noted time point: patch test 3, about 24 weeks after DPC sensitization. As to treatment: therapeutic diphenylcyclopropenone sensitization with weekly scalp DPC. Every patch test was put on after a blood sample was taken. CDR1 SNHLY and CDR2 FYNNEI come from the germline V gene. The CDR3 has 18 amino acids. Trimming took 6 bases from V and 0 from J, leaving 18 bases between them. The J gene is TRBJ2-6, the V gene TRBV2, with D maybe TRBD2 (6 bases). Source: whole blood, taken in connection with sensitization to the hapten diphenylcyclopropenone (DPC). The TCR was taken from a man aged 35 to 55 with alopecia areata. Some clones in this sample may be carry-over from other donors' samples. In DNA, the CDR3 is TGTGCCAGCAGAGCCACCCCCGGGAGTTTCTCTGGGGCCAACGTCCTGACTTTC. Encoded protein: CASRATPGSFSGANVLTF.